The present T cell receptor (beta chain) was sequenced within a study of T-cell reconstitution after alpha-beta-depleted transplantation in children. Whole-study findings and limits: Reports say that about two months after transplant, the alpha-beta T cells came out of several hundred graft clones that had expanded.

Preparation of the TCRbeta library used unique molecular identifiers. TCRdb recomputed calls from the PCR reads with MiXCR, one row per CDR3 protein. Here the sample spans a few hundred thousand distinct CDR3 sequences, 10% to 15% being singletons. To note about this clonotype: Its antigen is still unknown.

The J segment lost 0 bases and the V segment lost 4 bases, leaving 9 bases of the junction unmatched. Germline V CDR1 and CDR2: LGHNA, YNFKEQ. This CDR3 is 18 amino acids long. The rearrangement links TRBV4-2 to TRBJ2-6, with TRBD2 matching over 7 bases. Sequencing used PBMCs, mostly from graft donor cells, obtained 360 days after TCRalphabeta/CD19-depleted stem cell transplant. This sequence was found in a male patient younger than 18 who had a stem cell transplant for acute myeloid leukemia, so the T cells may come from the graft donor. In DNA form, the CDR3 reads TGTGCCAGCAGCCTGACCCGGGACTACTACTCTGGGGCCAACGTCCTGACTTTC. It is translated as CASSLTRDYYSGANVLTF.